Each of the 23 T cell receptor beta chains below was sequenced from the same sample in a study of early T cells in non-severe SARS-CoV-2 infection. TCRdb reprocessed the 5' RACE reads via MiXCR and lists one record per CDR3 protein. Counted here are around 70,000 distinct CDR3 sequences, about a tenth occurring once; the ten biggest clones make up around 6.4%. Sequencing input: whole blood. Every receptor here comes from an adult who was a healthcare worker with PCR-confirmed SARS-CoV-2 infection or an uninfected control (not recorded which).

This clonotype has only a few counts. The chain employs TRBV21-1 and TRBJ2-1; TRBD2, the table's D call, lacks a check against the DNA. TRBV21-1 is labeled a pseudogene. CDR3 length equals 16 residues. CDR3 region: CASVLGGSSSYNEQFF. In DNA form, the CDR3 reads TGTGCCAGCGTGTTGGGCGGGAGTAGCTCCTACAATGAGCAGTTCTTC.

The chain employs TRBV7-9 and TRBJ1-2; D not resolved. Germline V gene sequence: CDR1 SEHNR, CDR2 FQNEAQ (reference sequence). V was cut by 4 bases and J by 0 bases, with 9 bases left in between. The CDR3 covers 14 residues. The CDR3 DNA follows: TGTGCCAGCAGCTCTGGACCAACTAACTATGGCTACACCTTC. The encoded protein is CASSSGPTNYGYTF.

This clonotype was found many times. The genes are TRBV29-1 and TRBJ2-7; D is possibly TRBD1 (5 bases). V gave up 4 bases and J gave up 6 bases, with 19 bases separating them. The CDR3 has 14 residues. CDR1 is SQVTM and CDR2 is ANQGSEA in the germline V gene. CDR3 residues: CSVGYGSGLREQYF. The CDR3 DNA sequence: TGCAGCGTTGGGTACGGGTCAGGGCTGCGCGAGCAGTACTTC.

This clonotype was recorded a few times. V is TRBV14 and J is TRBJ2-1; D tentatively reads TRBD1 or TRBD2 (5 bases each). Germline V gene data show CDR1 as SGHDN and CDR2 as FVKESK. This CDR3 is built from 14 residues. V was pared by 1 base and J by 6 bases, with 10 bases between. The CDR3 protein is CASSQVGAGNEQFF. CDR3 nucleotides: TGTGCCAGCAGCCAAGTTGGGGCGGGCAATGAGCAGTTCTTC. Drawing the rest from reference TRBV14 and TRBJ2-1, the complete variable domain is EAGVTQFPSHSVIEKGQTVTLRCDPISGHDNLYWYRRVMGKEIKFLLHFVKESKQDESGMPNNRFLAERTGGTYSTLKVQPAELEDSGVYFCASSQVGAGNEQFFGPGTRLTVL.

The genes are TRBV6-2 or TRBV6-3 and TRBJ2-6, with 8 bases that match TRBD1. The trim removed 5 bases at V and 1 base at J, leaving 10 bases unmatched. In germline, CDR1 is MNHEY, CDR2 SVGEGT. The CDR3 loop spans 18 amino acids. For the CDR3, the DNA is TGTGCCAGCAGTCAGGACAGGGCTGTTTTTTCTGGGGCCAACGTCCTGACTTTC. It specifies CASSQDRAVFSGANVLTF.

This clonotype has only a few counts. DNA of the CDR3: TGTGCCTGCGGGGGGATAGAGCAGTACTTC. Its translation is CACGGIEQYF. This sequence joins TRBV30 and TRBJ2-7, with 7 positions matching TRBD2. CDR1 GTSNPN and CDR2 SVGIG come from the germline V gene (reference sequence). Trimming at V came to 6 bases and at J to 7 bases, leaving 3 bases not matched to a gene. The CDR3 runs 10 residues. Drawing the rest from reference TRBV30 and TRBJ2-7, the complete variable domain is SQTIHQWPATLVQPVGSPLSLECTVEGTSNPNLYWYRQAAGRGLQLLFYSVGIGQISSEVPQNLSASRPQDRQFILSSKKLLLSDSGFYLCACGGIEQYFGPGTRLTVT.

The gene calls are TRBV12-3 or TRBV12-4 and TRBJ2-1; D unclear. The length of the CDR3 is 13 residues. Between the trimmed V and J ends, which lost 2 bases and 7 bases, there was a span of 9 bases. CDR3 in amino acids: CASSLLPLNEQFF. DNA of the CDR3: TGTGCCAGCAGTTTACTCCCCCTTAATGAGCAGTTCTTC.

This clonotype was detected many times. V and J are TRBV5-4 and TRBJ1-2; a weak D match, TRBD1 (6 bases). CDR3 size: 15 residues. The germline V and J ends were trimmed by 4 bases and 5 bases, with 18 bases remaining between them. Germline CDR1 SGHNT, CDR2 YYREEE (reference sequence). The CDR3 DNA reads TGTGCCAGCAGCCCGGCGGGGGGCCGGGGGTATGGCTACACCTTC. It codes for CASSPAGGRGYGYTF.

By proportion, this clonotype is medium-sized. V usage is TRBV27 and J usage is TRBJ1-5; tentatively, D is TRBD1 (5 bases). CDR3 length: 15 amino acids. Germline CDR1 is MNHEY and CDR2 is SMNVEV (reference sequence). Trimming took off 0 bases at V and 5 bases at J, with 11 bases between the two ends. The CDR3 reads CASSLSIMGHQPQHF. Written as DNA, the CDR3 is TGTGCCAGCAGTTTATCGATAATGGGGCATCAGCCCCAGCATTTT.

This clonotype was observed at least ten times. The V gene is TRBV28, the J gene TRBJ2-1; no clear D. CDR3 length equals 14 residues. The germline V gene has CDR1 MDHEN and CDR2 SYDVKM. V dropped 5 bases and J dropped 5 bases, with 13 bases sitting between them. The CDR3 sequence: CASSPQTGDNEQFF. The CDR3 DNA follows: TGTGCCAGCAGTCCACAGACTGGAGACAATGAGCAGTTCTTC.

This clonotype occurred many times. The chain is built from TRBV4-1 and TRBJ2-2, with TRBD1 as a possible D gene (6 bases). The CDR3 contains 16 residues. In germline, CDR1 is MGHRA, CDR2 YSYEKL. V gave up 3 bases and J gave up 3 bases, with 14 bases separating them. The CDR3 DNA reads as TGCGCCAGCAGCCAGCTCGGCAGGGGCCACACCGGGGAGCTGTTTTTT. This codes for CASSQLGRGHTGELFF.

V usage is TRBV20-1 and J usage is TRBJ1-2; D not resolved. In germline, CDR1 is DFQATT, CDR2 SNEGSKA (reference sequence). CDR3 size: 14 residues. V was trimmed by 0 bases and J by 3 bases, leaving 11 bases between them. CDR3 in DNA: TGCAGTGCTAGAGATCGTACCTCGTACTATGGCTACACCTTC. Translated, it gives CSARDRTSYYGYTF.

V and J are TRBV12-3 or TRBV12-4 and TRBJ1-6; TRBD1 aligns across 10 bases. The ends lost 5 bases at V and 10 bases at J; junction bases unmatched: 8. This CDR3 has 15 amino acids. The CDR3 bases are TGTGCCAGCAGTCCCGGGACAGGGGTAGGGTCACCCCTCCACTTT. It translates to CASSPGTGVGSPLHF.

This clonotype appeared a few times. The CDR3 sequence is CSVPGPFASGNTQYF. The CDR3 nucleotides are TGCAGCGTCCCTGGCCCCTTTGCTAGCGGGAATACGCAGTATTTT. The V and J genes are TRBV29-1 and TRBJ2-3; 9 bases are shared with TRBD2. Germline V gives CDR1 SQVTM, CDR2 ANQGSEA. The CDR3 covers 15 residues. V lost 6 bases, J lost 7 bases, and 14 bases stayed unmatched.

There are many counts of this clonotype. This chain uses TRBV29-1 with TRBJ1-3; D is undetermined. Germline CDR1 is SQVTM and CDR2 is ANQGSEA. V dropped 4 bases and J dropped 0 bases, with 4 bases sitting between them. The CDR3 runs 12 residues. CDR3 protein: CSVGGSGNTIYF. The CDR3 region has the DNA TGCAGCGTTGGAGGCTCTGGAAACACCATATATTTT.

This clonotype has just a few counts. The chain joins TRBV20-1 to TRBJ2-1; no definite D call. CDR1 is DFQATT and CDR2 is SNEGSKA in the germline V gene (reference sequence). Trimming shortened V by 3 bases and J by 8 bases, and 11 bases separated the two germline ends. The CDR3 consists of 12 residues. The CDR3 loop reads CSARDHSHEQFF. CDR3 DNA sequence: TGCAGTGCTAGGGATCACTCCCATGAGCAGTTCTTC.

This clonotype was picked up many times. CDR3 loop: CSARDPASAPQYF. DNA of the CDR3: TGCAGTGCTAGAGATCCCGCTAGCGCGCCGCAGTATTTT. V and J are TRBV20-1 and TRBJ2-3, with D possibly TRBD2 on 6 matching bases. The V end lost 0 bases, the J end lost 10 bases, and 14 bases lay between the germline ends. Germline CDR1 DFQATT, CDR2 SNEGSKA (reference sequence). CDR3 length equals 13 residues.

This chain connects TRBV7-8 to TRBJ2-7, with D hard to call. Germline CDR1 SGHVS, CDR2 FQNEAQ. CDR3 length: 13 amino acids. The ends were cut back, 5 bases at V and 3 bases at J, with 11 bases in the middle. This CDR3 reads CASSPRLLYEQYF. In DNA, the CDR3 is TGTGCCAGCAGCCCCAGGCTCCTCTACGAGCAGTACTTC.

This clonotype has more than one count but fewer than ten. The CDR3 nucleotides read TGTGCCAGCAGTTTATTCAGCACAGATACGCAGTATTTT. It specifies CASSLFSTDTQYF. The V and J genes are TRBV27 and TRBJ2-3, with D uncertain. The length of the CDR3 is 13 residues. Germline assignment: CDR1 MNHEY and CDR2 SMNVEV (reference sequence). Trimming cost V 1 base and J 0 bases, with 2 bases left between them.

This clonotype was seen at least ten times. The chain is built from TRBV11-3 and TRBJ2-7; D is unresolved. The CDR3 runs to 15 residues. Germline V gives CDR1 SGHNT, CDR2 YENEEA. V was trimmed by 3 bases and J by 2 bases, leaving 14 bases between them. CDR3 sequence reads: CASSFDPDPTYEQYF. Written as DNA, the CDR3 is TGTGCCAGCAGCTTCGACCCCGACCCAACCTACGAGCAGTACTTC.

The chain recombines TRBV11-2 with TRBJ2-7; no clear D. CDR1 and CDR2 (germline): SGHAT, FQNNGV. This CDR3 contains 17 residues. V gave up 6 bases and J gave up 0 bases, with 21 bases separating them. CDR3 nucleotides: TGTGCCAGCAGTCCCTCCCGGTTAGGTCCGAGCTCCTACGAGCAGTACTTC. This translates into CASSPSRLGPSSYEQYF.

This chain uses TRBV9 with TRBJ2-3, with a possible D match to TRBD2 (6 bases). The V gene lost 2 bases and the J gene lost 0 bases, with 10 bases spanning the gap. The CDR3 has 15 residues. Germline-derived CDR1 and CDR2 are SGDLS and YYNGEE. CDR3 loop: CASSVSGRSTDTQYF. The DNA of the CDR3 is TGTGCCAGCAGCGTCAGCGGGCGGAGCACAGATACGCAGTATTTT.

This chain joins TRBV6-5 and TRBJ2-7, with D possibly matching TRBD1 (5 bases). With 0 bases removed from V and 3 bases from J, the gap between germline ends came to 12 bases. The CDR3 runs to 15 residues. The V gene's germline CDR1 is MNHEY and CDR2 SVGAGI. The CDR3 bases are TGTGCCAGCAGTTACTCGACGGCAGGGTACTACGAGCAGTACTTC. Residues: CASSYSTAGYYEQYF.